The entry below describes one T cell receptor (beta chain). The antigen this receptor binds is unknown. No quality values exist for individual bases; no much larger clone is one base distant. The collaborating institutions used their own protocols to collect whole blood in K2EDTA tubes. For TCRbeta analysis, collaborator samples were shipped as frozen whole blood, as isolated PBMCs, or as DNA extracted from either sample type. Taken from the germline V gene (reference sequence), the CDR1 and CDR2 loops are LGHDT and YNNKEL. Trimmed from V: 5 bases; trimmed from J: 2 bases; junction bases lacking a gene match: 3. From its cysteine to its phenylalanine, the CDR3 spans 14 amino acids. Only the CDR3 DNA stays, 42 bases, in frame from base 1. This entry belongs to a study of blood T cell repertoires in COVID-19 (dated by TCRdb to 2019 to 2021). Concerning the study at large: Collaborator samples came from the United States, Italy and Spain and covered acute and convalescent phases of COVID-19. The repertoires were released in a freely available public database meant as a resource for research on the immune response to SARS-CoV-2. Where HLA class I and class II types were available, the types were taken from metadata supplied by the sample provider, not from assay-based typing. Deeply sampled blood TCRbeta repertoires from subjects exposed to, actively infected with, or recovered from COVID-19 were included in the dataset. Samples came from the ongoing ImmuneRACE study (first 160 participants) plus 1,254 subjects from 6 global collaborators. The prospective study material was composed of cDNA or gDNA derived from T cells, B-cell-depleted T cells, or PBMCs. A de-identified subject ID, COVID-19 status, age in years and sex were almost always included in the sample metadata.

The immunoSEQ Assay, a bias-controlled multiplex PCR, was used to amplify TCRbeta CDR3 regions from genomic DNA. From the authors' description of their analysis: Nucleated cell counts per sample were estimated from amplification of reference gene primers within the assay. Sequence reads were collapsed and filtered to measure the absolute abundance of every unique TCRbeta CDR3 rearrangement. For each sample, productive Simpson clonality was calculated by taking the square root of Simpson's diversity index across productive rearrangements. The immuneACCESS repertoire file appears here via TCRdb, limited to in-frame rearrangements. These files lack a portion of the clones; in checked studies, under half of the deficit traces to unresolved V genes, and the cause of the others is not known. The DNA gave D and trimming, while V, J and clone size come from that table. This sample holds 55,000 to 70,000 clones; around nine tenths were observed only once. About 0.93% of the sample is taken by the ten largest.

Overall study outcomes, separate from this receptor: Clinical and demographic metadata were provided uncurated, with the amount varying by source and participant.

The rearranged segments are TRBV3-1 (or the pseudogene TRBV3-2) and TRBJ1-2, with 9 bases aligning to TRBD1. This receptor was identified in a man aged 65 to 85 with acute or convalescent COVID-19. The sample comprised peripheral blood. The nucleotides read TGTGCCAGCAGCGCCGGGACAGGGAACTATGGCTACACCTTC. This codes for CASSAGTGNYGYTF.